This T cell receptor (beta chain) came from a study of blood T cell repertoires in COVID-19 (dated by TCRdb to the early 2020s). Looking at the study overall: Samples covering the acute and convalescent phases of COVID-19 were provided by collaborators in the United States, Italy and Spain. The prospective study material was composed of cDNA or gDNA derived from T cells, B-cell-depleted T cells, or PBMCs. Deeply sampled blood TCRbeta repertoires from subjects exposed to, actively infected with, or recovered from COVID-19 were included in the dataset. The repertoires were released in a freely available public database meant as a resource for research on the immune response to SARS-CoV-2. Samples were obtained from the ongoing ImmuneRACE study (first 160 participants) and from over 1,000 subjects provided by 6 global collaborators. The sample metadata nearly always contained a de-identified subject ID, COVID-19 status, age in years and sex. HLA class I and class II types, where available, came from metadata supplied by the sample provider rather than from assay-based typing.

One collaborating source in Seattle enrolled patients while the patients were actively infected and followed the patients over time throughout the course of disease. Collaborating institutions collected whole blood in K2EDTA tubes following their own protocols. For TCRbeta analysis, collaborators shipped samples as frozen whole blood, isolated PBMCs, or DNA extracted from either of those sample types. The immunoSEQ Assay, a bias-controlled multiplex PCR, was used to amplify TCRbeta CDR3 regions from genomic DNA. The source study handled its data this way. The number of nucleated cells in each sample was estimated from the amplification of reference gene primers within the assay. To quantify the absolute abundance of each unique TCRbeta CDR3 rearrangement, sequence reads were collapsed and filtered. For each sample, productive Simpson clonality was calculated by taking the square root of Simpson's diversity index across productive rearrangements. The table comes from immuneACCESS by way of TCRdb, which keeps in-frame sequences with V and J called. Part of the clones is missing from these tables; in studies checked, under half for an unresolved V gene and the rest for unknown reasons. The V and J calls and the clone size are those of that table, but D and trimming were determined from the DNA. The sample includes roughly 410,000 clones, with 75% to 90% observed a single time. The biggest ten clones account for less than 2% of the sample.

Paper-wide results and their limitations: The quantity of clinical and demographic metadata differed by source and by participant and was supplied without curation.

For CDR1 and CDR2, the germline V gene (reference sequence) lists GTSNPN and SVGIG. The CDR3 contains 13 residues, cysteine and phenylalanine counted. Here the CDR3 DNA is all that survives: 39 bases in frame from base 1. The junction carries 9 bases between V and J, which are trimmed by 0 bases and 6 bases respectively. About this clone: Its specific antigen is unknown. It has no much larger one-base neighbor in the sample; base qualities were not kept.

This receptor was obtained from a woman in her thirties or forties with COVID-19, enrolled during active disease. The V gene is TRBV30 and the J gene is TRBJ1-5, with the D gene uncertain. Sequencing was done on a sample of peripheral blood. The CDR3 protein is CAWSVSEGQPQHF. The DNA is TGTGCCTGGAGTGTATCAGAGGGTCAGCCCCAGCATTTT. The variable domain in full, with residues beyond the CDR3 obtained from the reference TRBV30 and TRBJ1-5 genes, is SQTIHQWPATLVQPVGSPLSLECTVEGTSNPNLYWYRQAAGRGLQLLFYSVGIGQISSEVPQNLSASRPQDRQFILSSKKLLLSDSGFYLCAWSVSEGQPQHFGDGTRLSIL.